The T cell receptor (beta chain) described here comes from a study of blood T cell repertoires in COVID-19. For the study at large: Samples taken during acute and convalescent COVID-19 were collected in the United States, Italy and Spain. Nucleic acid was either cDNA or gDNA, and it came from T cells, B-cell-depleted T cells, or PBMCs.

Germline CDR1 is KGHDR and CDR2 is SFDVKD. Trimming left V 4 bases short and J 9 bases short, with 15 bases between. The CDR3 covers 14 residues. Per the original methods: From reference gene primer amplification, estimates of nucleated cell counts were derived. The table came from immunoSEQ multiplex PCR; TCRdb's copy has only in-frame clones and leaves some out. For V, J and clone size, that table is used; D and trimming come from the DNA. The data show 100,000 or so clones, approximately 92% seen once. The sequenced material came from peripheral blood. V usage is TRBV24-1 and J usage is TRBJ2-1, with D maybe TRBD2 (7 bases). The clonotype originates from a man between 50 and 59 years old with active COVID-19. This CDR3 reads CATSEVRGGGEQFF. The CDR3 coding sequence is TGTGCCACCAGTGAGGTCAGGGGCGGGGGTGAGCAGTTCTTC.